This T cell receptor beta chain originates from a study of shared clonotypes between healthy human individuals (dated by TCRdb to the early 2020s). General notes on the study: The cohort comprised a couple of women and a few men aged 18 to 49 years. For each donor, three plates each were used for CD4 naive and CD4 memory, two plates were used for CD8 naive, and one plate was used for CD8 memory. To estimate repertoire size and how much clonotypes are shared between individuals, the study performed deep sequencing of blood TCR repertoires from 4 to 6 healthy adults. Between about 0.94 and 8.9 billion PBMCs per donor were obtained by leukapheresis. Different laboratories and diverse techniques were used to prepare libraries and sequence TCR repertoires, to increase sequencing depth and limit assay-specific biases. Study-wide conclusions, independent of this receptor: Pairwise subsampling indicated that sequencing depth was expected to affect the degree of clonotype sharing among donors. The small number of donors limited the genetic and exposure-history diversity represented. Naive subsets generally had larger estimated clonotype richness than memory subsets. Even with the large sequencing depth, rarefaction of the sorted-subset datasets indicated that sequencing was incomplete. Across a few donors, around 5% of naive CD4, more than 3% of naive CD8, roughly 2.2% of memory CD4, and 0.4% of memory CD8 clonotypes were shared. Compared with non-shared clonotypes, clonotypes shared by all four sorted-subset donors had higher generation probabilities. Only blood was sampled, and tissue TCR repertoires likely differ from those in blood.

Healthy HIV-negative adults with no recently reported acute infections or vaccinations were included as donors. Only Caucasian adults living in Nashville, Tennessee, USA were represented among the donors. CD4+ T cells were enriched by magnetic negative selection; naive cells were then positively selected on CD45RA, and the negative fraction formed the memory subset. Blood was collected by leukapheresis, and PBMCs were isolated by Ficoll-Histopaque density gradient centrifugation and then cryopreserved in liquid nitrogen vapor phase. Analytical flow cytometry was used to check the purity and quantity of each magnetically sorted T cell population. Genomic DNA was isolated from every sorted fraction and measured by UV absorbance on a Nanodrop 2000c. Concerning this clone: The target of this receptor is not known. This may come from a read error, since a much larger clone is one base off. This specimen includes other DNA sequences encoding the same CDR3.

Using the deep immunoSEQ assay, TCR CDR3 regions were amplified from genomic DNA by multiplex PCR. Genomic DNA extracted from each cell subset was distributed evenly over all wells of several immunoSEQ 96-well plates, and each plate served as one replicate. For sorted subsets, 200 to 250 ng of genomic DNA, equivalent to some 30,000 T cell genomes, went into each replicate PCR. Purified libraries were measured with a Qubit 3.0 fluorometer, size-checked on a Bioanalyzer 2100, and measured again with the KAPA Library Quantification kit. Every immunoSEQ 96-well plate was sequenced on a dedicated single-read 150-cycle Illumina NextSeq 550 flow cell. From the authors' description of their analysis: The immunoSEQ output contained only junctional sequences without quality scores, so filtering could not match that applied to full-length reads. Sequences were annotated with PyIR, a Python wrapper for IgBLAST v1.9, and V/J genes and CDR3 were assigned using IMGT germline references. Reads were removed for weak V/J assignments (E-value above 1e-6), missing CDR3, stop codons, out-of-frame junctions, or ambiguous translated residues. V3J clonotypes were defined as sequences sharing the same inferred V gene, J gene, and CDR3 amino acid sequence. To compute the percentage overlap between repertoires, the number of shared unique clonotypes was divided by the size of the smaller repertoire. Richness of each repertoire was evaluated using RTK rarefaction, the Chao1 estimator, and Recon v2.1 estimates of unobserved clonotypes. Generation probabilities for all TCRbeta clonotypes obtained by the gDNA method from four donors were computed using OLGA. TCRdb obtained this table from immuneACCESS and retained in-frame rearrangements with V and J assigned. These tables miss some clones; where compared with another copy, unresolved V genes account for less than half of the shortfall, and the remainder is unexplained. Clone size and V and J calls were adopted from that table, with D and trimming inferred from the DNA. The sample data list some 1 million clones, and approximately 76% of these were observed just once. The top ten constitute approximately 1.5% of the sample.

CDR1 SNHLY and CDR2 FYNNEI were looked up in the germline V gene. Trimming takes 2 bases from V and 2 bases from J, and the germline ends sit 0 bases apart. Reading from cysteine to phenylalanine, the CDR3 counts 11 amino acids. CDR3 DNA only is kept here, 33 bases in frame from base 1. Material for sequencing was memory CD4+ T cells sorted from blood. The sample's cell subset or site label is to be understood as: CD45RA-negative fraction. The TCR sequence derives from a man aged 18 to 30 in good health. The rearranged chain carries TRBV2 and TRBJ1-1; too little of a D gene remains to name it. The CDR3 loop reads CASSENTEAFF. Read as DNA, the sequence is TGTGCCAGCAGTGAAAACACTGAAGCTTTCTTT. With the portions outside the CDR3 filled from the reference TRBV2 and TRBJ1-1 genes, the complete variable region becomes EPEVTQTPSHQVTQMGQEVILRCVPISNHLYFYWYRQILGQKVEFLVSFYNNEISEKSEIFDDQFSVERPDGSNFTLKIRSTKLEDSAMYFCASSENTEAFFGQGTRLTVV.